A single sample is the source of the 29 T cell receptor delta chains below, sequenced in a study of γδ T cells in repeated Plasmodium falciparum infection. Flow sorting of PBMC yielded separate Vgamma9/Vdelta2+ and Vdelta2-negative gammadelta T cell populations for bulk repertoire analysis. TCRdb applied CATT to the multiplex PCR reads for clone calling. This table holds around 89,000 delta-chain clones, around 1.4% found once. Specimen: gamma-delta T cells from blood. The source of these receptors is a pool of human donors (malaria-infected and uninfected, not separated).

Details on this clone: Translating this DNA gives a protein that differs at residue 7 from the TCRdb one, which belongs to a much larger clone; a read error is likely, and the protein shown is this translation. This rearrangement joins TRDV1 to TRDJ1; the D is unclear. The CDR3 runs 16 residues. Germline CDR1 is TSWWSYY and CDR2 is QGS. Trimming took 4 bases from V and 6 from J, leaving 21 bases between them. CDR3 region: CALGGAPHPAANKLIF. For the CDR3, the DNA is TGTGCTCTTGGGGGAGCTCCGCACCCCGCGGCGAATAAACTCATCTTT.

This clone was observed at least ten times. TCRdb records a much larger clone's protein for this DNA, with a difference at residue 16 that likely arises from a read error; the protein given is the translation of the DNA. This chain joins TRDV2 and TRDJ3; 13 nucleotides match TRDD3. Germline CDR1 GEAIGNYY, CDR2 EKD. The CDR3 length is 19 residues. CDR3 DNA: TGTGCCTGTGACGTACTGGGGGATACGAGCTCCTGGGACACCCGACGGATGTTTTTC. This sequence encodes CACDVLGDTSSWDTRRMFF.

This clone has a handful of counts. This DNA translates differently at residue 10 from the TCRdb protein, which is that of a much larger clone; a read error is likely, and the protein shown is the DNA's own translation. J gene calling gave no result, while the V gene is TRDV1. Germline V gives CDR1 TSWWSYY, CDR2 QGS. The length of the CDR3 is 12 residues. CDR3 region: CALLLHTDKPIF. CDR3 nucleotides: TGTGCTCTCCTCCTTCACACCGATAAACCCATCTTT.

The sample holds a few counts of this clone. This likely reflects a read error, since a far larger clone is one base away. Other DNA sequences in the same sample also yield this CDR3. The V gene was identified as TRDV2, while no J gene was called; the table gives TRDD3 as D, unverified against the DNA. Per the germline V gene, CDR1 is GEAIGNYY and CDR2 is EKD. CDR3 length: 21 amino acids. The CDR3 bases are TGTGCCTGTGACAAGTTGATGGGGGATACCAAAACGAACTGGGACACCCGACAAATGTTTTTC. As protein: CACDKLMGDTKTNWDTRQMFF.

Note on this clone: TCRdb lists the protein of a much larger clone for this DNA, which differs at residue 19, so this is likely a read error; the protein given here is translated from the DNA itself. The chain recombines TRDV1 with TRDJ1; D may be TRDD3 (6 bases). Germline V gene sequence: CDR1 TSWWSYY, CDR2 QGS. The CDR3 length is 21 residues. The CDR3 spells CALGPPWGRWGGAGETDKPIF. In DNA form, the CDR3 reads TGTGCTCTTGGGCCACCCTGGGGACGATGGGGGGGCGCGGGGGAAACCGATAAACCCATCTTT.

This clone was counted between two and nine times. TCRdb attributes to this sequence the protein of a much larger clone, which differs from the DNA translation at residue 6; a read error is likely, and the protein displayed is translated from the DNA. The CDR3 is CAMRGVFLSTELMGDPYTDKLIF. For the CDR3, the DNA is TGTGCAATGAGAGGGGTATTCCTTTCCACGGAGCTAATGGGGGACCCGTACACCGATAAACTCATCTTT. The chain carries TRAV14/DV4 and TRDJ1, with 7 bases lining up with TRDD3. Because TCRdb records no J gene, it was assigned here through a match of the DNA to germline. In germline, CDR1 is TSDPSYG, CDR2 QGSYDQQN (reference sequence). CDR3 length: 23 residues. V lost 4 bases to trimming and J lost 0 bases; unmatched junction nucleotides: 29.

This clone was seen more than once but under ten times. A far larger clone is one nucleotide away, so this likely arose from a read error. This same CDR3 is encoded by further DNA sequences in the sample. The rearrangement links TRDV1 to TRDJ1; weak D call: TRDD3 (8 bases). From germline, CDR1 is TSWWSYY and CDR2 QGS. V was cut by 1 base and J by 0 bases, with 27 bases left in between. CDR3 length: 21 amino acids. CDR3 residues: CALGERPFLQYWGDYTDKLIF. The CDR3 region has the DNA TGTGCTCTTGGGGAACGGCCCTTCCTGCAATACTGGGGGGATTACACCGATAAACTCATCTTT.

There are a few counts of this clone. The protein that TCRdb holds for this DNA derives from a much larger clone and differs from the translated DNA at residue 13, which likely indicates a read error; the protein shown here is translated from the DNA. V is TRDV1 and J is TRDJ1, with 12 nucleotides matching TRDD3. The J gene is not listed in TCRdb, so it was assigned here from a DNA match to germline. CDR1 is TSWWSYY and CDR2 is QGS in the germline V gene. Germline trimming cut 4 bases from V and 0 bases from J; bases unmatched to any gene: 12. The length of the CDR3 is 19 residues. This chain's CDR3 is CALGVPKYWGILHTDKLIF. In DNA form, the CDR3 reads TGTGCTCTTGGGGTTCCTAAGTACTGGGGGATACTCCACACCGATAAACTCATCTTT.

The table lists this clone with many counts. The chain is built from TRDV2 and TRDJ3, with TRDD3 as a possible D gene (6 bases). V was cut by 0 bases and J by 0 bases, with 20 bases left in between. The germline V gene has CDR1 GEAIGNYY and CDR2 EKD. The CDR3 extends over 21 amino acids. The CDR3 DNA reads TGTGCCTGTGACACCAGGCCGGTCTGGGGTCCAAGCTCCTGGGACACCCGACAGATGTTTTTC. This translates into CACDTRPVWGPSSWDTRQMFF.

This clone was detected a few times. A far larger clone is a single base away, which makes a read error likely. This CDR3 is also generated by other DNA sequences in the sample. The rearrangement uses TRDV3 and TRDJ1; TRDD3 matches at 9 bases. Germline V lookup: CDR1 TVYSNPD, CDR2 GDNSRS (reference sequence). With V trimmed by 0 bases and J by 2 bases, 10 bases remained unmatched. The CDR3 runs 16 residues. The CDR3 region is CAFSGGGYSYTDKLIF. DNA for the CDR3: TGTGCCTTTAGCGGAGGGGGATACTCCTATACCGATAAACTCATCTTT.

To note about this clone: A far larger clone is a single base away, which makes a read error likely. Other DNA sequences in this specimen translate into the identical CDR3. The chain uses TRDV2 and TRDJ1; D might be TRDD3 (6 bases). In the absence of a J gene in TCRdb, the DNA was matched to germline to assign it here. The CDR3 spans 14 residues. Trimming took 3 bases from V and 9 from J, leaving 19 bases between them. Germline lookup yields CDR1 GEAIGNYY and CDR2 EKD. The CDR3 coding sequence is TGTGCCTGTGACGCCGTACTGGGAGATACGCAACTCATCTTT. Its protein is CACDAVLGDTQLIF.

With regard to this clone: A read error likely explains this, since a far larger clone differs by one base. The sample holds other DNA sequences that translate to the same CDR3. The chain combines TRDV1 with TRDJ2, with 13 bases fitting TRDD3. The J gene was not available in TCRdb and was assigned here by matching the DNA to germline segments. The V segment lost 4 bases and the J segment 6 bases; nucleotides outside the gene matches: 20. The germline gives CDR1 TSWWSYY, CDR2 QGS. The CDR3 spans 21 residues. The CDR3 reads CALGGTPTVLYWGIRSAQLFF. The CDR3 DNA reads as TGTGCTCTTGGGGGGACCCCTACAGTCCTTTACTGGGGGATACGCTCAGCACAACTCTTCTTT.

Note on this clone: The TCRdb record carries a much larger clone's protein, which differs from this DNA's translation at residue 8; a read error is the likely cause, and the protein listed here is the DNA translation. V and J are TRDV2 and TRDJ3, with D perhaps TRDD3 (5 bases). The CDR3 covers 21 residues. CDR1 and CDR2 from the germline V gene are GEAIGNYY and EKD. Trimming took off 0 bases at V and 2 bases at J, with 22 bases between the two ends. The DNA for the CDR3 is TGTGCCTGTGACACCTTCCATCCGACTGGTGGGTTCGCCTGGGACACCCGACAGATGTTTTTC. Its translation is CACDTFHPTGGFAWDTRQMFF.

This clone was observed a handful of times. The protein that TCRdb holds for this DNA derives from a much larger clone and differs from the translated DNA at residue 4, which likely indicates a read error; the protein shown here is translated from the DNA. V and J are TRDV2 and TRDJ4, with 9 nucleotides matching TRDD3. TCRdb offers no J gene call, so here the DNA was matched to germline to obtain one. This CDR3 spans 19 amino acids. The trim removed 5 bases at V and 0 bases at J, leaving 21 bases unmatched. Germline V lookup: CDR1 GEAIGNYY, CDR2 EKD. In nucleotides, the CDR3 is TGTGCCTGTGTCACGGTTACTTCGAGACGTTTGGGGGATACCAGACCCCTGATCTTT. This encodes CACVTVTSRRLGDTRPLIF.

About this clone itself: A far larger clone is just one base off, so this is likely a read error. Other DNA variants within this sample encode the same CDR3. The genes are TRDV2 and TRDJ1, with 10 bases aligning to TRDD3. TCRdb lists no J gene, so it was determined here by aligning the DNA to germline. The V gene end was trimmed by 0 bases and the J gene end by 3 bases; junction bases not matched to a gene: 9. Looked up from germline, CDR1 is GEAIGNYY and CDR2 is EKD. The CDR3 is 17 residues long. The CDR3 DNA sequence: TGTGCCTGTGACACCATCGTATTGGGGGATACTGCCGATAAACTCATCTTT. As protein: CACDTIVLGDTADKLIF.

Note on this clone: For this DNA, TCRdb reports the protein of a much larger clone, which diverges at residue 9, most likely from a read error; the protein presented here is translated directly from the DNA. This sequence joins TRDV2 and TRDJ1, with 9 bases identical to TRDD3. CDR3 length: 16 residues. J gave up 0 bases and V 3 bases, and 7 bases lay outside the gene matches. Germline CDR1 is GEAIGNYY and CDR2 is EKD. The CDR3 DNA is TGTGCCTGTGACGGCTACTGGGGGAATTACACCGATAAACTCATCTTT. Translation gives CACDGYWGNYTDKLIF.

Notes on this clone: A far bigger clonotype differs at one base, so this is likely a read error. Other DNA sequences within the sample encode an identical CDR3. J is TRDJ1 and V is TRDV1; 9 bases align to TRDD2. The J gene is absent in TCRdb and was assigned here via DNA matching to germline. Germline CDR1 TSWWSYY, CDR2 QGS. This CDR3 comprises 22 residues. J lost 2 bases, V lost 5 bases, and 27 bases had no gene match. CDR3 protein: CALGSSFLRYRGARGNTDKLIF. The CDR3 coding sequence is TGTGCTCTTGGGTCATCCTTCCTACGTTATAGGGGGGCCCGAGGGAATACCGATAAACTCATCTTT.

This clone was detected only a few times. A read error likely explains why the TCRdb protein, taken from a much larger clone, differs from this DNA's translation at residue 4; the protein shown is translated from the DNA. The V and J genes are TRDV2 and TRDJ3; TRDD3 is a possible D gene (6 bases). No J gene was available from TCRdb, and it was assigned here by a germline match of the DNA. This CDR3 has 19 amino acids. From germline, CDR1 is GEAIGNYY and CDR2 EKD. CDR3 sequence: CACGTAGGDRSWDTRQMFF. For the CDR3, the DNA is TGTGCCTGTGGCACCGCCGGGGGAGACCGCTCCTGGGACACCCGACAGATGTTTTTC.

Worth noting for this clone: The TCRdb record carries a much larger clone's protein, which differs from this DNA's translation at residue 6; a read error is the likely cause, and the protein listed here is the DNA translation. V gene TRDV1 combines with J gene TRDJ1; TRDD3 matches 8 bases. No J gene was available from TCRdb, and it was assigned here by a germline match of the DNA. Germline CDR1 reads TSWWSYY; CDR2 reads QGS. V was pared by 3 bases and J by 0 bases, with 33 bases of the junction left unmatched. The CDR3 is 25 residues long. CDR3 in amino acids: CALGDPRPSRTYWGSPRVNTDKLIF. The CDR3 nucleotides read TGTGCTCTTGGGGACCCACGGCCTTCCCGAACCTACTGGGGGTCTCCCCGCGTGAACACCGATAAACTCATCTTT.

This clone was counted between two and nine times. A far larger clone is one nucleotide away, so this likely arose from a read error. The sample contains more than one DNA sequence encoding this CDR3. V gene TRDV2 combines with J gene TRDJ1; 12 positions agree with TRDD3. The CDR3 has 21 amino acids. V shed 3 bases and J 1 base; nucleotides not matched to a gene: 20. Germline-derived CDR1 and CDR2 are GEAIGNYY and EKD. CDR3 coding DNA: TGTGCCTGTGACCTTAAAGCCTTCCTAAGTACTGGGGGATACCCCACCGATAAACTCATCTTT. Protein product: CACDLKAFLSTGGYPTDKLIF.

On this clone: This likely traces to a read error, being one base from a far larger clone. Different DNA sequences within this sample yield the same CDR3. CDR3 amino acids: CALGESLPTQPRYCLELIF. CDR3 in DNA: TGTGCTCTTGGGGAAAGCCTTCCTACACAACCTAGATACTGCTTGGAACTCATCTTT. The V and J genes are TRDV1 and TRDJ1; the match to TRDD2 covers 9 bases. This CDR3 contains 19 residues. Germline CDR1 and CDR2: TSWWSYY and QGS. The junction had 22 bases not matched to a gene; V was cut back by 2 bases and J by 9 bases.

Details on this clone: TCRdb records a much larger clone's protein for this DNA, with a difference at residue 5 that likely arises from a read error; the protein given is the translation of the DNA. The J gene is TRDJ1, the V gene TRDV1; 7 bases match TRDD3. The J gene, missing from TCRdb, was assigned here through DNA to germline matching. CDR1 is TSWWSYY and CDR2 is QGS in the germline V gene. Unmatched junction bases numbered 17, after V lost 4 bases and J lost 0 bases. The CDR3 sequence is 19 residues long. CDR3 amino acids: CALGGLTLVWGPYTDKLIF. CDR3 DNA: TGTGCTCTTGGGGGACTGACCCTCGTCTGGGGGCCATACACCGATAAACTCATCTTT.

Concerning this clone: TCRdb's listed protein matches a much larger clone and diverges from this DNA's translation at residue 15, likely through a read error; the protein shown comes from the DNA. The chain joins TRDV1 to TRDJ1; 8 nucleotides line up with TRDD3. CDR3 length: 22 residues. The V segment lost 1 base and the J segment 2 bases; nucleotides outside the gene matches: 24. Germline CDR1 reads TSWWSYY; CDR2 reads QGS. The CDR3 DNA follows: TGTGCTCTTGGGGAACGTACGCCCTACCGTTTCAATGGGGGATTCCATACCGATAAACTCATCTTT. As protein: CALGERTPYRFNGGFHTDKLIF.

This clone showed up just a few times. This DNA translates differently at residue 16 from the TCRdb protein, which is that of a much larger clone; a read error is likely, and the protein shown is the DNA's own translation. The chain employs TRDV2 and TRDJ1; TRDD3 aligns across 9 bases. TCRdb carries no J gene annotation; the J gene was assigned here by matching the DNA with germline. The CDR3 sequence is 19 residues long. The germline gives CDR1 GEAIGNYY, CDR2 EKD. Written as DNA, the CDR3 is TGTGCCTGTGACCCTCTCCGGGGTACTGGGGGACTGTACACCGATAGACTCATCTTT. It translates to CACDPLRGTGGLYTDRLIF.

The table lists this clone with a few counts. The TCRdb protein comes from a much larger clone and disagrees with this DNA's translation at residue 4, likely due to a read error; the protein given here is derived from the DNA. J is TRDJ1 and V is TRDV1; 7 nucleotides line up with TRDD3. The J gene, missing from TCRdb, was assigned here through DNA to germline matching. The CDR3 totals 20 residues. The germline CDR1 and CDR2 sequences are TSWWSYY and QGS. CDR3 loop: CALEEPLYDLGDLYTDKLIF. The CDR3 bases are TGTGCTCTTGAGGAACCCTTATACGATTTGGGGGACCTTTACACCGATAAACTCATCTTT.

To note about this clone: This DNA translates differently at residue 18 from the TCRdb protein, which is that of a much larger clone; a read error is likely, and the protein shown is the DNA's own translation. The gene calls are TRDV1 and TRDJ1, with D possibly called TRDD2 or TRDD3 (5 bases each). The germline CDR1 and CDR2 sequences are TSWWSYY and QGS. The CDR3 has 24 amino acids. Trimming shortened V by 0 bases and J by 4 bases, and 39 bases separated the two germline ends. The CDR3 is CALGELDKGKKSLSLLTRSDKLIF. The CDR3 DNA sequence: TGTGCTCTTGGGGAACTAGATAAGGGGAAGAAGAGCCTATCCCTTCTCACACGGAGCGATAAACTCATCTTT.

This clone has just a few counts. A far larger clone differs by one base, so this is likely a read error. Other DNA sequences in the sample encode the same CDR3. The V call is TRDV1, the J call TRDJ1; a possible D gene is TRDD3 (6 bases). Germline matching of the DNA provided the J gene here, since TCRdb leaves it blank. Germline CDR1 is TSWWSYY and CDR2 is QGS. The CDR3 runs to 16 residues. DNA of the CDR3: TGTGCCCTTGGGGAACACAGGTGGCGGGGATCAGGGAAACTCATCTTT. Translation: CALGEHRWRGSGKLIF.

In regard to this clone: TCRdb's entry gives the protein of a much larger clone, which mismatches this DNA's translation at residue 3, likely from a read error; the protein reported here is translated from the DNA. The chain employs TRDV1 and TRDJ3, with TRDD3 identical over 12 bases. TCRdb leaves out the J gene; it was filled in here by matching the DNA to germline. This CDR3 contains 23 residues. The germline V gene encodes CDR1 TSWWSYY and CDR2 QGS. The CDR3 DNA is TGTGCTCCTGGGGAATCGGCGAACGACTGGGGGATACCGAGCTCCTGGGACACCCGACAGATGTTTTTC. This translates into CAPGESANDWGIPSSWDTRQMFF.

Points on this clone: This likely reflects a read error, since a far larger clone is one base away. The identical CDR3 is also encoded by other nucleotide sequences in the sample. The CDR3 here is CACDVLGDTHTDKLIF. The CDR3, as DNA: TGTGCCTGTGACGTACTGGGGGATACGCACACCGATAAACTTATCTTT. V gene TRDV2 was called; the J gene was not; whether TRDD3, the table's D call, matches the DNA was not checked. Germline values: CDR1 GEAIGNYY, CDR2 EKD. CDR3 size: 16 residues.